This T cell receptor (beta chain) was obtained from a study of early T cells in non-severe SARS-CoV-2 infection. Unique molecular identifiers were affixed to single, distinct cDNA molecules. In TCRdb, the 5' RACE reads were re-called with MiXCR into one record per CDR3 protein. The sample has about 64,000 distinct CDR3 sequences, roughly 10% seen once. Germline V gene data show CDR1 as MNHEY and CDR2 as SVGAGI. The CDR3 runs to 16 residues. V dropped 2 bases and J dropped 2; count of bases not matched to a gene: 8. This clonotype was counted a few times. Antigen specificity is unknown. Broader study findings: Anti-spike CD8 specificities were favored by VDJdb matching, whose results missed private and CD4 specificities.

This clonotype was sampled from an adult who was a healthcare worker with PCR-confirmed SARS-CoV-2 infection or an uninfected control (not recorded which). The rearrangement uses TRBV6-5 and TRBJ2-5; TRBD2 matches 7 bases. The sample in question was whole blood, obtained at baseline. CDR3 sequence (DNA): TGTGCCAGCAGTTACCCGGGAGGTAGCGGACAAGAGACCCAGTACTTC. Its protein is CASSYPGGSGQETQYF.